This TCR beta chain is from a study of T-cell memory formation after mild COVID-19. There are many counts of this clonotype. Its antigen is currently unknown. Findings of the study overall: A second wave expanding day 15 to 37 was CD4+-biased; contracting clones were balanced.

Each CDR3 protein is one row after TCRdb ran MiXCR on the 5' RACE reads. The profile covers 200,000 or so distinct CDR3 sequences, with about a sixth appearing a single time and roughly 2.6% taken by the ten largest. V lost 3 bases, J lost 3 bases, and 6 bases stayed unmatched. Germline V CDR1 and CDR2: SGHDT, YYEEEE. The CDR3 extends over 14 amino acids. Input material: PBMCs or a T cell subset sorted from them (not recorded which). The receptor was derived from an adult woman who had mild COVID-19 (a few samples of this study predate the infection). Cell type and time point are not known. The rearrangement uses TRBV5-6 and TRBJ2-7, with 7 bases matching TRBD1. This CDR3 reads CASSWWTGDYEQYF. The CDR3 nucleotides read TGTGCCAGCAGCTGGTGGACAGGTGACTACGAGCAGTACTTC.